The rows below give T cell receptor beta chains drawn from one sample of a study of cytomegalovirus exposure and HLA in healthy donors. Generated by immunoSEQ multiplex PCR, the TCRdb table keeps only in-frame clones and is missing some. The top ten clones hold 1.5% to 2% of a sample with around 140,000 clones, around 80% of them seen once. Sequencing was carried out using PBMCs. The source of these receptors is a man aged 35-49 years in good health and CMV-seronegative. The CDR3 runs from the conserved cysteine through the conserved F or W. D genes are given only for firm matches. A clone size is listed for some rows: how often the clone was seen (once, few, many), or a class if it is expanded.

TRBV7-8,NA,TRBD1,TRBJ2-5,TGTGCCAGCAGTGGGACAGGGACTCAGGAGACCCAGTACTTC,CASSGTGTQETQYF
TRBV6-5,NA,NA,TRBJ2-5,TGTGCCAGCAGCTTACGGTATAGCCAAGAGACCCAGTACTTC,CASSLRYSQETQYF
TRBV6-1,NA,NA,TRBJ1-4,TGTGCCTGCTTAGAGATAGGGGGAAATGAAAAACTGTTTTTT,CACLEIGGNEKLFF
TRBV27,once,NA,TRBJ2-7,TGTGCCAGCAGTCCCCACAGGATTTCCTACGAGCAGTACTTC,CASSPHRISYEQYF
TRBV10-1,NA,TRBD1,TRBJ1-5,TGCGCCAGTAAGAGCAGGGGGTCATGTCAGCCCCAGCATTTT,CASKSRGSCQPQHF
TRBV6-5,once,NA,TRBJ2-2,TGTGCCAGCAGTTACTCAACTGACACCGGGGAGCTGTTTTTT,CASSYSTDTGELFF
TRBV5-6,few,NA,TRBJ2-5,TGTGCCAGCAGCCGAACAGGGATGGAGACCCAGTACTTC,CASSRTGMETQYF
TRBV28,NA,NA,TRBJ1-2,TGTGCCAGCAGTTCTCATGACAGAGACTATGGCTACACCTTC,CASSSHDRDYGYTF
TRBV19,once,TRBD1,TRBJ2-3,TGTGCCAGTAGTATCGGGACAGGGAAACTCACAGATACGCAGTATTTT,CASSIGTGKLTDTQYF
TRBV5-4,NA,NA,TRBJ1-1,TGTGCCACCCAGAGCAGGGAAGCGAAAACTGAAGCTTTCTTT,CATQSREAKTEAFF
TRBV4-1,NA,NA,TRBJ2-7,TGCGCCAGCAGCCATCATACAGCAAACTCCTACGAGCAGTACTTC,CASSHHTANSYEQYF
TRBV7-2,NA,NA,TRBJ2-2,TGTGCCAGCAGTTCCCGAGGGGAGGCGGGCACCGGGGAGCTGTTTTTT,CASSSRGEAGTGELFF
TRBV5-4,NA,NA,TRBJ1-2,TGTGCCAGCAGCCGTTTAAACAGCTATGGCTACACCTTC,CASSRLNSYGYTF
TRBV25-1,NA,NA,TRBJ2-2,TGTGCCAGCTCTGGGCCCGGAACCGGGGAGCTGTTTTTT,CASSGPGTGELFF
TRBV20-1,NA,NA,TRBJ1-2,TGCAGTGCTAGAGGACAGAATGGCTACACCTTC,CSARGQNGYTF
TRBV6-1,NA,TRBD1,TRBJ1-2,TGTGCCAGCAGTGAAGGACAGGGTTTGGGCTATGGCTACACCTTC,CASSEGQGLGYGYTF
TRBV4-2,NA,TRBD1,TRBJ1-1,TGTGCCAGCAGCCTCCCTCAAGCGGGACAGGGGGCGCGGAACACTGAAGCTTTCTTT,CASSLPQAGQGARNTEAFF
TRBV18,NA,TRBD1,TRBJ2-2,TGTGCCAGCTCACCGCTGGACAGGGGTCACACCGGGGAGCTGTTTTTT,CASSPLDRGHTGELFF
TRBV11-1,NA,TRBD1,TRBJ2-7,TGTGCCAGCAGCTTAGGGACAGGGACCATTTTCTCCTACGAGCAGTACTTC,CASSLGTGTIFSYEQYF
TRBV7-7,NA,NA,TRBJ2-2,TGTGCCAGCAGCTTATCCTCTTCCCCGGGCACCGGGGAGCTGTTTTTT,CASSLSSSPGTGELFF
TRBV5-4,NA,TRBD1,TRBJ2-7,TGTGCCAGCAGACCCTTCGGACAGGGAATGGGGGAGCAGTACTTC,CASRPFGQGMGEQYF
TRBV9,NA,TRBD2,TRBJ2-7,TGTGCCAGCAGCCCCCGACTAGCGGGAGTTCCCGAGCAGTACTTC,CASSPRLAGVPEQYF
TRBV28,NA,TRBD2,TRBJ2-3,TGTGCCAGCAGTTTATCGGCGGGAGGGCCGGGCACAGATACGCAGTATTTT,CASSLSAGGPGTDTQYF
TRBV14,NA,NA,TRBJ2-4,TGTGCCAGCAGCCAATTGCTCGCCGCGGGGGCCGGAAACAGTCAGTACTTC,CASSQLLAAGAGNSQYF
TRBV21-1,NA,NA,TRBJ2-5,TGTGCCAGCAGCATCTACAGGGGTGAGGAGACCCAGTACTTC,CASSIYRGEETQYF
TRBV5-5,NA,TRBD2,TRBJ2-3,TGTGCCAGCAGCCCTTGGGGGGGTTTAGATACGCAGTATTTT,CASSPWGGLDTQYF
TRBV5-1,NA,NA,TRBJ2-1,TGCGCCAGCAGCTTGGAGGACAGAGCCTACAATGAGCAGTTCTTC,CASSLEDRAYNEQFF
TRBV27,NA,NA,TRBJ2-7,TGTGCCAGCAGTTCCGGCGGTTCCTACGAGCAGTACTTC,CASSSGGSYEQYF
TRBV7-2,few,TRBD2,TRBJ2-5,TGTGCCAGCACCGTCGCGGGGGTGTTCGGCGAGACCCAGTACTTC,CASTVAGVFGETQYF
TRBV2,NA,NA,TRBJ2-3,TGTGCCAGAAGCCCCCTAAGCATGTCAGATACGCAGTATTTT,CARSPLSMSDTQYF
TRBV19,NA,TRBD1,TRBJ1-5,TGTGCCAGTAGTTGGAACATCGGACAGGACCCAGAGAGGCAGCCCCAGCATTTT,CASSWNIGQDPERQPQHF
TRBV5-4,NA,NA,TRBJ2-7,TGTGCCAGCAGCTTAGAAGACAGGAAATACTCCTACGAGCAGTACTTC,CASSLEDRKYSYEQYF
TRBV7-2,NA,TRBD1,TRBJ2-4,TGTGCCAGCAGCATAGACAGGGGCGGCAAAAACATTCAGTACTTC,CASSIDRGGKNIQYF
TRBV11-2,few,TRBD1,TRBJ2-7,TGTGCCAGCAGCCCCACCGCCGGGACAGGGGATTACGAGCAGTACTTC,CASSPTAGTGDYEQYF
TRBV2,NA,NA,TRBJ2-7,TGTGCCGGAGCACGGACAGCCAATTCCTACGAGCAGTACTTC,CAGARTANSYEQYF
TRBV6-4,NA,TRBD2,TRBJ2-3,TGTGCCAGCAGTCGGGCTAGCGGGAGTATAGATACGCAGTATTTT,CASSRASGSIDTQYF
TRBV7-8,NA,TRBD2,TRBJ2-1,TGTGCCAGCAGCTTAGTTGGGACTAGCCTTTGGGAGCAGTTCTTC,CASSLVGTSLWEQFF
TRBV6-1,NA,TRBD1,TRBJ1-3,TGTGCCAGCAAAACAGGGGGAAGCGCTGGAAACACCATATATTTT,CASKTGGSAGNTIYF
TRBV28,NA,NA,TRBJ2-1,NA,CASSTSGAGVSEQFF
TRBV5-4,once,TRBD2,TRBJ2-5,TGTGCCAGCAGCTTGTGGGGGGGGGAGGAGACCCAGTACTTC,CASSLWGGEETQYF
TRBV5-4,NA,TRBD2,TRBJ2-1,TGTGCCAGCAGCTGGACTAGCGGGAGTGGGAATGAGCAGTTCTTC,CASSWTSGSGNEQFF
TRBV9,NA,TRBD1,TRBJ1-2,TGTGCCAGCAGCGCGAAACAGGGGCCATTCGATGGCTACACCTTC,CASSAKQGPFDGYTF
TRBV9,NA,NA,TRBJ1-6,TGTGCCAGCAGCCTCCAGTGGTCGGAGGCCTCACCCCTCCACTTT,CASSLQWSEASPLHF
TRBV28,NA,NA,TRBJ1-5,TGTGCCAGCAGCATTGACACAGGGTTGTATCAGCCCCAGCATTTT,CASSIDTGLYQPQHF
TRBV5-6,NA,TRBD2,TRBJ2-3,TGTGCCAGCAGCTTGGTTTTAGCGGGGCCAGATACGCAGTATTTT,CASSLVLAGPDTQYF
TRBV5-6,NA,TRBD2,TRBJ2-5,TGTGCCAGCAGCTCCATACTAGCGGGGGCCCAAGAGACCCAGTACTTC,CASSSILAGAQETQYF
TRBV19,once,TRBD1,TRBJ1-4,TGTGCCAGTAGTCCCCCGGGACAGGGGAACGAAAAACTGTTTTTT,CASSPPGQGNEKLFF
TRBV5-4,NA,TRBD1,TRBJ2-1,TGTGCCAGCAGCCAACGTAGGACAGGGGGCGTGAATGAGCAGTTCTTC,CASSQRRTGGVNEQFF
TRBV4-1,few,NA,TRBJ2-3,TGCGCCAGCAGCCAAGTTGGGGGGACTAGCACAGATACGCAGTATTTT,CASSQVGGTSTDTQYF
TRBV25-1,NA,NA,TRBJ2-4,TGTGCCAGCAGTGAATATTCTCCAGGGGAGGCCAAAAACATTCAGTACTTC,CASSEYSPGEAKNIQYF